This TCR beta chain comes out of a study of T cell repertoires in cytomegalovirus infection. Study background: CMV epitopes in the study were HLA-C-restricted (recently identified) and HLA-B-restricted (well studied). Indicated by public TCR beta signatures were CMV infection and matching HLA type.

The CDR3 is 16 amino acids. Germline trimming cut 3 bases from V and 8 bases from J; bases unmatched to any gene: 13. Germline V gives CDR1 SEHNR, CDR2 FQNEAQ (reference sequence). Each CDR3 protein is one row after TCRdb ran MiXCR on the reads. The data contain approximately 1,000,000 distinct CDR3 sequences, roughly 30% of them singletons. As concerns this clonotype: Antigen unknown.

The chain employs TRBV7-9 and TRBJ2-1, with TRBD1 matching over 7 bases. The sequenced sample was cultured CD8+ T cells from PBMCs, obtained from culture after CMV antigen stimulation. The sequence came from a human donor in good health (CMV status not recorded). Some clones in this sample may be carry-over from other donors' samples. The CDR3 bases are TGTGCCAGCAGCTTTATCCCGGGACAGACCAGGCATGAGCAGTTCTTC. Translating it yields CASSFIPGQTRHEQFF.